A single T cell receptor beta chain is shown here with its context. The entry originates in a study of preoperative IRX-2 immunotherapy in early breast cancer. Treatment described: preoperative locoregional IRX-2 cytokine immunotherapy. Preoperative locoregional IRX-2 cytokine immunotherapy was tested in the phase Ib source study. The CDR3 has 15 residues. The ends were cut back, 4 bases at V and 3 bases at J, with 13 bases in the middle. The method was immunoSEQ multiplex PCR; TCRdb's version includes in-frame clones alone and lacks a portion of them. The data hold 40,000 to 50,000 clones, with 70% to 80% observed a single time.

The sample was tumor tissue, taken after IRX-2 immunotherapy. V and J are TRBV23-1 and TRBJ1-5, with a possible D match to TRBD1 (5 bases). TRBV23-1 is known as an ORF, though its function is uncertain. This clonotype was obtained from a human donor with breast cancer. The CDR3 DNA reads as TGCGCCAGCAGTCGAACCCGGGACTACAATCAGCCCCAGCATTTT. This sequence encodes CASSRTRDYNQPQHF.